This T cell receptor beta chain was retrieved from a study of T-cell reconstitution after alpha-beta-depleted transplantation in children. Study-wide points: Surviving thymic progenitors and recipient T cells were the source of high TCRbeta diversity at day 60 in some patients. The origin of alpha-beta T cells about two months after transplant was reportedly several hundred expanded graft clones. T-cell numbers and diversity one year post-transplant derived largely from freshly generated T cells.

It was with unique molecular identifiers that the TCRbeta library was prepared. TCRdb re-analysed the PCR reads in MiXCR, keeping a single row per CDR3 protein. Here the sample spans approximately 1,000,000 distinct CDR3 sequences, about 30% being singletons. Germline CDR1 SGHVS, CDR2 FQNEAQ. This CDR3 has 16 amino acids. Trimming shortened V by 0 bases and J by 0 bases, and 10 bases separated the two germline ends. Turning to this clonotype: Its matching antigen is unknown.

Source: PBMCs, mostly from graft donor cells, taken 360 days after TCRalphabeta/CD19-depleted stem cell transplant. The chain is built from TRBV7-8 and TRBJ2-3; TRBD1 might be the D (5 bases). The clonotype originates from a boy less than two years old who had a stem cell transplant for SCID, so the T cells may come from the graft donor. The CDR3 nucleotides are TGTGCCAGCAGCTTAGCGCACAGGCCTAGCACAGATACGCAGTATTTT. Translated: CASSLAHRPSTDTQYF.